This entry describes one TCR beta chain. Its specificity is unknown. Profiling relied on immunoSEQ multiplex PCR, and the TCRdb table lists in-frame clones only, not all of them. The sample lists roughly 50,000 clones, around nine tenths occurring once. This CDR3 comprises 13 residues. Per germline, CDR1 LGHNA and CDR2 YSLEER. V dropped 2 bases and J dropped 4 bases, with 8 bases sitting between them. This entry belongs to a study of Tregs in tolerant kidney transplant recipients. Study-level results: Biological reproducibility was not directly addressed, but technical replication error appeared minimal. Changing PCR primers prevented nucleotide comparison between some patients' samples. Validation in larger populations is needed because few patients were studied. Antigen-driven expansion was suggested because donor-specific Tregs expanded more than all Tregs in tolerant patients.

Recipients received nonmyeloablative bone marrow transplants from related graft donors, with transient mixed chimerism. Sequenced here: CD8+ T cells from blood (PBMCs), sampled 12 months after the transplant. This chain uses TRBV4-3 with TRBJ1-1, with D possibly matching TRBD1 (5 bases). The source of this sequence is a human patient who received a combined kidney and bone marrow transplant. Some T cells may be supplied by the graft donor. The CDR3 DNA is TGCGCCAGCAGCCAATGGAGGGGCACTGAAGCTTTCTTT. Its protein product is CASSQWRGTEAFF.